This record covers a single T cell receptor beta chain. Trimming left V 4 bases short and J 6 bases short, with 19 bases between. CDR3 size: 16 residues. CDR1 and CDR2 (germline): ENHRY, SYGVKD. This sample was taken from a study of cytomegalovirus exposure and HLA in healthy donors. The PCR contained 60 Vbeta and 13 Jbeta primers. Sequencing used immunoSEQ multiplex PCR; TCRdb keeps in-frame clones, though not all of them. There are roughly 290,000 clones in the sample; 75% to 90% occur only once, and roughly 0.31% lies in the top ten. Material: PBMCs. The chain recombines TRBV10-3 with TRBJ2-1, with a tentative D call TRBD2 (7 bases). The clonotype was recovered from a girl under 10 years old in good health and CMV-seronegative. CDR3 protein: CAISGGGGTLRNEQFF. CDR3 sequence (DNA): TGTGCCATCAGTGGCGGGGGCGGGACCCTCCGCAATGAGCAGTTCTTC.